Presented here are 15 T cell receptor beta chains from one specimen sequenced in a study of blood T cells in healthy people across ages (dated by TCRdb to about 2015). The library was prepared using 5' RACE. Sequencing relied on an Illumina HiSeq 2500. A second roughly 7 to 11 cycle PCR used a sample-barcoded 5' primer and a J-beta primer mix. TCRdb took the public reads, trimmed them with fastp at Q25, ran MiXCR for clone calling and kept in-frame beta chains. Rows matching on CDR3 protein sequence are summarized as one entry with the most common DNA and genes. The table for this sample lists around 1,100,000 distinct CDR3 sequences; roughly two fifths of them were counted only once. About an eighth of the sample rests with the top ten. Sequences were obtained from blood. The receptors originated from a man younger than 30 in good health.

This clonotype was seen more than once but under ten times. The genes are TRBV7-2 and TRBJ1-5; 8 nucleotides match TRBD1. CDR1 SGHTA and CDR2 FQGNSA come from the germline V gene. The J segment lost 6 bases and the V segment lost 4 bases, leaving 5 bases of the junction unmatched. This CDR3 is 14 amino acids long. The chain's CDR3 is CASSSNQGAQPQHF. The CDR3 region has the DNA TGTGCCAGCAGCTCTAACCAGGGGGCTCAGCCCCAGCATTTT.

The gene calls are TRBV27 and TRBJ2-1; D uncertain. The V gene's germline CDR1 is MNHEY and CDR2 SMNVEV (reference sequence). Trimming took 8 bases from V and 3 from J, leaving 11 bases between them. The length of the CDR3 is 13 residues. The CDR3 nucleotides read TGTGCCAGCGGCTGGGCAGTCTACAATGAGCAGTTCTTC. Protein sequence: CASGWAVYNEQFF.

In the case of this clonotype: A much bigger clone sits one base away, suggesting this may be a read error. The chain recombines TRBV4-3 with TRBJ2-3, with D possibly matching TRBD1 (6 bases). Trimming shortened V by 0 bases and J by 2 bases, and 15 bases separated the two germline ends. Germline-derived CDR1 and CDR2 are LGHNA and YSLEER. The CDR3 covers 17 residues. The CDR3 coding sequence is TGCGCCAGCAGCCAAGATCGGGCGGTGGGACACACAGATACGCAGTATTTT. It yields the protein CASSQDRAVGHTDTQYF.

The V and J genes are TRBV7-9 and TRBJ1-1, with D hard to call. This CDR3 is built from 18 residues. Trimming took off 4 bases at V and 4 bases at J, with 25 bases between the two ends. Germline CDR1 is SEHNR and CDR2 is FQNEAQ (reference sequence). The CDR3 is CASSSTLRRRGGVTEAFF. DNA for the CDR3: TGTGCCAGCAGCTCCACCCTCCGACGACGGGGTGGGGTCACTGAAGCTTTCTTT. The full variable domain, in which reference TRBV7-9 and TRBJ1-1 provide the parts outside the CDR3, is DTGVSQNPRHKITKRGQNVTFRCDPISEHNRLYWYRQTLGQGPEFLTYFQNEAQLEKSRLLSDRFSAERPKGSFSTLEIQRTEQGDSAMYLCASSSTLRRRGGVTEAFFGQGTRLTVV.

This clonotype was seen a few times. CDR3 in amino acids: CASRYPLHTGELFF. The CDR3 nucleotides read TGTGCCAGCAGATACCCTCTACACACCGGGGAGCTGTTTTTT. This rearrangement joins TRBV6-2 or TRBV6-3 to TRBJ2-2; D gene uncertain. The CDR3 spans 14 residues. The germline gives CDR1 MNHEY, CDR2 SVGEGT. Deletions cut 6 bases from V and 3 bases from J, with 11 bases between.

This clonotype was observed a handful of times. The chain couples TRBV12-3 or TRBV12-4 to TRBJ1-2; D unresolved. The V end lost 4 bases, the J end lost 4 bases, and 25 bases lay between the germline ends. The CDR3 loop spans 18 amino acids. CDR3 DNA: TGTGCCAGCAGTTCTTCTGGAGGTCCCTCTGGGGTTGCCTATGGCTACACCTTC. This translates into CASSSSGGPSGVAYGYTF.

This sequence joins TRBV24-1 and TRBJ2-5, with 7 bases matching TRBD2. The junction had 14 bases not matched to a gene; V was cut back by 0 bases and J by 11 bases. The CDR3 runs 16 residues. CDR1 is KGHDR and CDR2 is SFDVKD in the germline V gene. This CDR3 reads CATSDLGGGPYNEQYF. The DNA of the CDR3 is TGTGCCACCAGTGATTTGGGGGGGGGACCCTACAATGAGCAGTACTTC.

V is TRBV4-3 and J is TRBJ2-3; 7 nucleotides line up with TRBD1. The J segment lost 2 bases and the V segment lost 5 bases, leaving 10 bases of the junction unmatched. The CDR3 totals 16 residues. Per the germline V gene, CDR1 is LGHNA and CDR2 is YSLEER. The CDR3 DNA is TGCGCCAGCAGCTTAGGACAGGATCGATTCACAGATACGCAGTATTTT. Translation gives CASSLGQDRFTDTQYF.

This clonotype was seen a few times. V and J are TRBV27 and TRBJ2-1; a possible D gene is TRBD2 (5 bases). V gave up 0 bases and J gave up 3 bases, with 15 bases separating them. The CDR3 sequence is 17 residues long. Germline values: CDR1 MNHEY, CDR2 SMNVEV (reference sequence). CDR3: CASSLSSGSLSYNEQFF. In DNA, the CDR3 is TGTGCCAGCAGTTTATCGTCGGGGTCCCTCAGCTACAATGAGCAGTTCTTC.

This clonotype was recorded a few times. V usage is TRBV28 and J usage is TRBJ1-5, with D unclear. Germline V gene data show CDR1 as MDHEN and CDR2 as SYDVKM. This CDR3 contains 14 residues. V dropped 5 bases and J dropped 6 bases, with 14 bases sitting between them. In DNA, the CDR3 is TGTGCCAGCAGTCAACGGACCGCCAGTCAGCCCCAGCATTTT. Its translation: CASSQRTASQPQHF.

This clonotype was found once. The J gene is TRBJ2-5, the V gene TRBV6-5; either TRBD1 or TRBD2 may supply D (5 bases each). Matching the DNA end better, TRBJ2-7 makes the J call doubtful. This CDR3 is built from 13 residues. Germline V lookup: CDR1 MNHEY, CDR2 SVGAGI. In DNA, the CDR3 is TGTGCCAGCAGTTACTCGAAGGGGAGCGAGCAGTACTTC. Protein product: CASSYSKGSEQYF.

This chain joins TRBV9 and TRBJ2-1; a possible D gene is TRBD1 (6 bases). Germline V gene data show CDR1 as SGDLS and CDR2 as YYNGEE. V was clipped by 4 bases and J by 7 bases, with 27 bases between them. CDR3 length: 18 amino acids. The CDR3 nucleotides are TGTGCCAGCAGCCCCGAGCTAGGGGACAAGGCCGGGGATAATGAGCAGTTCTTC. Protein sequence: CASSPELGDKAGDNEQFF.

J is TRBJ1-4 and V is TRBV6-5; TRBD1 matches at 8 bases. This CDR3 region has 19 residues. With V trimmed by 2 bases and J by 6 bases, 17 bases remained unmatched. CDR1 is MNHEY, CDR2 SVGAGI, per germline. CDR3 loop: CASSYTSRQGPRPDEKLFF. DNA of the CDR3: TGTGCCAGCAGTTACACTTCTCGACAGGGGCCCCGACCAGATGAAAAACTGTTTTTT.

The chain employs TRBV3-1 and TRBJ2-1, with 11 nucleotides matching TRBD2. The ends lost 4 bases at V and 6 bases at J; junction bases unmatched: 5. The CDR3 has 15 residues. CDR1 and CDR2 (germline): LGHDT, YNNKEL (reference sequence). The CDR3 is CASSPASGGTNEQFF. The CDR3 DNA is TGTGCCAGCAGCCCAGCTAGCGGGGGGACCAATGAGCAGTTCTTC.

V and J are TRBV12-3 or TRBV12-4 and TRBJ1-1; D not certain. This CDR3 has 14 amino acids. V shed 7 bases and J shed 1 base, with 13 bases lying between them. CDR3: CASTPGTANTEAFF. CDR3 nucleotide sequence: TGTGCCAGCACCCCAGGTACGGCGAACACTGAAGCTTTCTTT.